This T cell receptor beta chain was captured in a study of T-cell reconstitution after alpha-beta-depleted transplantation in children (dated by TCRdb to about 2016). As for the study more broadly: Using TCR repertoire profiling, the study followed T-cell immune reconstitution in a quantitative way in children after TCRalphabeta/CD19-depleted allogeneic hematopoietic cell transplantation.

Only a few counts were recorded for this clonotype. Its specific antigen is unknown. The record has no base qualities; no much larger clone is one base away. The receptor library was made with PCR. TCRdb lists the instrument as Illumina HiSeq 2500. TCR libraries were prepared with molecular barcoding, using unique molecular identifiers to normalize TCRbeta repertoire quantification. TCRdb handled the public reads itself, with Q25 trimming in fastp and clone calling in MiXCR, and kept productive beta chains. Every entry covers one CDR3 protein and lists the most common genes and DNA from its rows. The sample table holds some 87,000 distinct CDR3 sequences, of which about 14% were seen once. About 18% of the sample is held by the ten biggest clonotypes. The paper's findings and limits, for the study overall: The frequencies of hyperexpanded clones fell over the following months, and after one year, T-cell counts and TCRbeta diversity were mostly attributed to newly produced T cells. The apparently early recovery of alphabetaT-cell counts about two months after transplant reportedly depended on only several hundred rapidly expanded clones that came from non-depleted graft cells. In some patients, high TCRbeta diversity at day 60 was attributed to recipient T cells and intrathymic progenitors that had survived conditioning.

Inclusive of the bounding cysteine and phenylalanine, the CDR3 is 14 residues long. Only the CDR3 part of the read is kept: 42 bases, read in frame from the first base. CDR1 MNHEY and CDR2 SVGEGT are derived from the germline V gene. Unmatched junction bases come to 3, with V trimmed by 6 bases and J by 0 bases. The treatment or condition label here, explained by the study, means: allogeneic hematopoietic cell transplantation with graft depleted of TCRalphabeta T cells and CD19 B cells. The children who served as transplant recipients had been given grafts of TCRalphabeta/CD19-depleted allogeneic hematopoietic cells.

This sequence was found in a male patient under 10 years old who had a stem cell transplant for acute lymphoblastic leukemia, so the T cells may come from the graft donor. Specimen: PBMCs, mostly from graft donor cells, collected 180 days after TCRalphabeta/CD19-depleted stem cell transplant. The rearrangement joined TRBV6-2 or TRBV6-3 to TRBJ2-5; 8 central bases correspond to TRBD2. The DNA is as follows: TGTGCCAGCAGCCAACTAGCGGACCAAGAGACCCAGTACTTC. Translated, this is CASSQLADQETQYF.